This entry features one TCR beta chain sequence. This clonotype has at least ten counts. The target of this receptor is not known. The input lacks base qualities; no much larger clone sits a single base away. cDNA was synthesized by template-switch 5'RACE using a primer with a 10-nucleotide random unique molecular identifier that tagged each TCR transcript. Each sequencing run produced over 190 million TCR-beta sequences covering 15-18 subjects. The RNeasy kit was used to extract total RNA. TCR-beta VDJ regions were amplified with primers for the TCR constant region and the 5'RACE anchor, using the KAPA Real-time Library Amplification kit. Sample indexes and Illumina adaptors were added in a first PCR, after which library yield was increased in a second PCR. After Ampure bead purification, the TCR product of roughly 650 bp was size-selected on a 2% E-gel SizeSelection system. Before pooling, library quality was assessed on a Bioanalyzer, concentration was determined with Qubit, and library quantification was performed with the Kapa Library Quantification kit. An Illumina HiSeq 2500 sequenced the libraries paired-end 2 x 150 bp. To increase sequence diversity, about 24-32% phiX was spiked into each library pool. In the paper's pipeline: The UMI-based MiGEC pipeline processed quality-filtered reads and removed over 75% of raw TCR sequences during error correction. VDJ genes were aligned to IMGT germline references, and clonotypes were defined by unique CDR3 amino acid sequence plus V-J genes. Clonal expansion, Shannon diversity, and CDR3 relatedness (CalcPairwiseDistances, ClusterSamples) were evaluated with VDJtools, and phylogenetic trees were built with CLCbio workbench. A clone was classed as expanded if it had 8 or more unique UMIs, a cutoff based on coefficient-of-variation modelling across technical triplicates. TCRdb applied fastp at Q25 and MiXCR to the public reads, then kept only in-frame beta chains. Here each entry gathers all rows of one CDR3 protein and keeps the most common genes and DNA. These V and J calls are TCRdb output, not the study's own analysis. Counted in this sample were 85,000 to 90,000 distinct CDR3 sequences; roughly 3.5% of them appeared once. Of the sample, less than 3.5% falls within the top ten clones.

From cysteine to phenylalanine, the CDR3 is 13 amino acids long. Only the CDR3 part of the read is kept: 39 bases, read in frame from the first base. CDR1 and CDR2, looked up from the germline V gene (reference sequence), are DFQATT and SNEGSKA. Trimming costs V 0 bases and J 7 bases, and their ends lie 9 bases apart. Libraries from unsorted PBMCs were made from 2 million PBMCs kept in RNAlater at -80 degrees C until RNA extraction. The multiple sclerosis patients were enrolled in a US clinical protocol that evaluated disease progression with magnetic resonance imaging. PBMCs were separated from peripheral blood using Ficoll-Hypaque density gradient centrifugation and then cryopreserved in liquid nitrogen. This sample was taken from a study of neurological immune-mediated disorders (dated by TCRdb to the late 2010s). About the full investigation: Of the roughly 34 multiple sclerosis patients, around 30 had relapsing-remitting MS and 3 had secondary progressive MS. Peripheral blood TCR-beta repertoires from HTLV-I-associated myelopathy (HAM/TSP) patients, multiple sclerosis patients and healthy controls were compared by UMI-based sequencing. The cohort comprised about 68 subjects: around 15 HAM/TSP patients, 35 or so multiple sclerosis patients and around 20 healthy controls. The approximately 100 TCR-beta libraries included longitudinal samples, technical triplicates and paired sorted CD4+ and CD8+ T-cell subsets alongside PBMC samples.

Overall study results and their limits: In a phylogenetic analysis, the repertoires of 18 out of 34 MS patients fell into a single cluster of related CDR3 sequences, pointing to a possible signature at the repertoire level. TCR clonal expansion was greatest in HAM/TSP patients and smallest in MS patients, who ranked below even healthy controls. No association of the MS cluster with clinical or MRI features was observed, and the need for larger cohorts was stated by the authors. Expanded clones from different subjects shared no identical CDR3 amino acid sequences, which suggests that TCR-beta repertoires were private in all groups.

The material sequenced was PBMCs. Rearrangement joined TRBV20-1 to TRBJ2-2, with TRBD1 tentatively as D gene (5 bases match). This receptor was identified in a woman between 45 and 60 years old with multiple sclerosis. DNA sequence: TGCAGTGCTAGAGAAGGGGCTGTCGGGGAGCTGTTTTTT. This translates into CSAREGAVGELFF.